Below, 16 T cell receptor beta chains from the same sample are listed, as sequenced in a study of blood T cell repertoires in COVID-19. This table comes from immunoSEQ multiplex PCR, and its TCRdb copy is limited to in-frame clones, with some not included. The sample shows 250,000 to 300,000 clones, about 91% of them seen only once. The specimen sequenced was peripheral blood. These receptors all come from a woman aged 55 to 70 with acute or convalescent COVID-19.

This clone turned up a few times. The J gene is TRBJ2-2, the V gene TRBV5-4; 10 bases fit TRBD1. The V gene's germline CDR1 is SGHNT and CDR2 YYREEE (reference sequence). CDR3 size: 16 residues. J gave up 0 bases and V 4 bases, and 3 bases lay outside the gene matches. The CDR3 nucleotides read TGTGCCAGCAGCCCAGGACAGGGGGCGAACACCGGGGAGCTGTTTTTT. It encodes CASSPGQGANTGELFF.

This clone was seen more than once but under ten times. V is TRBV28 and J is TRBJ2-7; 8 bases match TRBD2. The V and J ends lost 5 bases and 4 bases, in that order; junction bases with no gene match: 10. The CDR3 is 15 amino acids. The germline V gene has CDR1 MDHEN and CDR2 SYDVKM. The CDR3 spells CASSPLGGRFYEQYF. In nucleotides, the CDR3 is TGTGCCAGCAGTCCCCTAGGCGGGAGGTTTTACGAGCAGTACTTC.

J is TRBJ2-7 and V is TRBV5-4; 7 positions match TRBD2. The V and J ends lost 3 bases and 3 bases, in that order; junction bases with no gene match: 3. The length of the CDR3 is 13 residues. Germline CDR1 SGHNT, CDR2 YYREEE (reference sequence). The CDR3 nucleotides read TGTGCCAGCAGCTACCAGCGGGACTACGAGCAGTACTTC. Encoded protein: CASSYQRDYEQYF.

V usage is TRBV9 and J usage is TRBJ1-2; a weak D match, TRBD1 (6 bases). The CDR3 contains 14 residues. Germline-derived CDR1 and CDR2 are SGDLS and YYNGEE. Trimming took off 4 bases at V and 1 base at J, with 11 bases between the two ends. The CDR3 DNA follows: TGTGCCAGCAGCTTCGGACAGAGTAACTATGGCTACACCTTC. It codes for CASSFGQSNYGYTF.

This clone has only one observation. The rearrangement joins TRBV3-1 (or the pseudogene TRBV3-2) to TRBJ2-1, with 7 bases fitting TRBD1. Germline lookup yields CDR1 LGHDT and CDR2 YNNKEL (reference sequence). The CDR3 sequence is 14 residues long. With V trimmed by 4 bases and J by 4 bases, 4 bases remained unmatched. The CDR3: CASSRGTAYNEQFF. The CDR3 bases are TGTGCCAGCAGCCGTGGGACAGCTTACAATGAGCAGTTCTTC.

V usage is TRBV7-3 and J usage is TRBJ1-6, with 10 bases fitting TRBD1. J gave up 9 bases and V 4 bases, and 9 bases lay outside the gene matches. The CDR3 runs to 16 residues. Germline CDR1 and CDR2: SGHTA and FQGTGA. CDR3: CASSSYGDRGSSPLHF. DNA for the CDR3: TGTGCCAGCAGCTCATACGGGGACAGGGGCTCTTCACCCCTCCACTTT.

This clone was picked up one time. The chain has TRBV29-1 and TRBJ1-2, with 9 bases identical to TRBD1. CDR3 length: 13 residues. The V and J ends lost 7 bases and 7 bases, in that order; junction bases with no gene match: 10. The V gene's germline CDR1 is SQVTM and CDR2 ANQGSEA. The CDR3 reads CSETGGDLRGYTF. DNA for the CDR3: TGCAGCGAAACAGGGGGCGATTTACGTGGCTACACCTTC. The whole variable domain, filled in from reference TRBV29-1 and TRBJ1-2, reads SAVISQKPSRDICQRGTSLTIQCQVDSQVTMMFWYRQQPGQSLTLIATANQGSEATYESGFVIDKFPISRPNLTFSTLTVSNMSPEDSSIYLCSETGGDLRGYTFGSGTRLTVV.

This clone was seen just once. The CDR3 region is CSGLNMNTEAFF. The CDR3 DNA follows: TGCAGCGGATTAAACATGAACACTGAAGCTTTCTTT. V is TRBV29-1 and J is TRBJ1-1, with D unresolved. Per germline, CDR1 SQVTM and CDR2 ANQGSEA. V shed 7 bases and J shed 0 bases, with 9 bases lying between them. The CDR3 spans 12 residues.

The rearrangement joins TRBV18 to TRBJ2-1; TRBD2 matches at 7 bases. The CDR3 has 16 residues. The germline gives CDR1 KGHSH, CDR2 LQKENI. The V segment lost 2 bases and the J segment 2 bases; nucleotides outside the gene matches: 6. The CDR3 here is CASSPASGTTYNEQFF. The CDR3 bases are TGTGCCAGCTCACCAGCTAGCGGTACCACCTACAATGAGCAGTTCTTC.

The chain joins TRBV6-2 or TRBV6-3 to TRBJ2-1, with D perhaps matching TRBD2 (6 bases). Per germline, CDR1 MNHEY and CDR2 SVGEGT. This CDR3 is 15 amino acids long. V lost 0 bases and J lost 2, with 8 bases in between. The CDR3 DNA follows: TGTGCCAGCAGTTACTCTGGGGGGACCTACAATGAGCAGTTCTTC. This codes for CASSYSGGTYNEQFF.

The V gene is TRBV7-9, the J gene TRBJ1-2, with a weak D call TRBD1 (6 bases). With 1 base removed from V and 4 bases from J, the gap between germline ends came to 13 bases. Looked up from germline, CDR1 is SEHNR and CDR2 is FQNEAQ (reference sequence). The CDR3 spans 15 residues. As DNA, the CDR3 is TGTGCCAGCAGCTTAGAGTGGGAAGGGGGCTATGGCTACACCTTC. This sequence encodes CASSLEWEGGYGYTF.

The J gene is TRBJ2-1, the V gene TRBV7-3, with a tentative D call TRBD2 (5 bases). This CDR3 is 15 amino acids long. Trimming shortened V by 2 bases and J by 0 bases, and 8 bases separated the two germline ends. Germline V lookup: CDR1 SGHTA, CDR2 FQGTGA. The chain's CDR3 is CASSLDGSSYNEQFF. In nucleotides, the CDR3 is TGTGCCAGCAGCTTAGATGGGAGCTCCTACAATGAGCAGTTCTTC.

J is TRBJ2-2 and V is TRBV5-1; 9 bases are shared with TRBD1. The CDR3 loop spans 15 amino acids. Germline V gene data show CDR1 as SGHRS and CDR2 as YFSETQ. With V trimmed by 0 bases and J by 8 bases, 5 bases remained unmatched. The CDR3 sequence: CASSLVQGATGELFF. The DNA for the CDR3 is TGCGCCAGCAGCTTGGTACAGGGGGCGACAGGGGAGCTGTTTTTT.

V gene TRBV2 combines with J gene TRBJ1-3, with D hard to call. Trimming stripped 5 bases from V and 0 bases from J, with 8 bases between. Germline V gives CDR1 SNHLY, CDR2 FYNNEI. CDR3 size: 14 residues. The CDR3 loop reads CASSPTVSGNTIYF. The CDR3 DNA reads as TGTGCCAGCAGTCCCACAGTCTCTGGAAACACCATATATTTT.

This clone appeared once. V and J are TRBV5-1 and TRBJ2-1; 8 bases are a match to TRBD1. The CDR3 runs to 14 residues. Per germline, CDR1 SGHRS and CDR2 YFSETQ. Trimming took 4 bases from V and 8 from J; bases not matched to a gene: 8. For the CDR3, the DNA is TGCGCCAGCAGCCTTGGACAGGGTTGGGATGAGCAGTTCTTC. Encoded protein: CASSLGQGWDEQFF.

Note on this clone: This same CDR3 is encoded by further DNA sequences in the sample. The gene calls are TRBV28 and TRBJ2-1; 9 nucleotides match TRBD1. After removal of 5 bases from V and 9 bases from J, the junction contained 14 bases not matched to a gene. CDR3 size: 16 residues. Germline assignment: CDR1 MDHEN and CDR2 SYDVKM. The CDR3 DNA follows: TGTGCCAGCAGTCAACAGGGACAGGGTCGTAGAGGTGAGCAGTTCTTC. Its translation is CASSQQGQGRRGEQFF.